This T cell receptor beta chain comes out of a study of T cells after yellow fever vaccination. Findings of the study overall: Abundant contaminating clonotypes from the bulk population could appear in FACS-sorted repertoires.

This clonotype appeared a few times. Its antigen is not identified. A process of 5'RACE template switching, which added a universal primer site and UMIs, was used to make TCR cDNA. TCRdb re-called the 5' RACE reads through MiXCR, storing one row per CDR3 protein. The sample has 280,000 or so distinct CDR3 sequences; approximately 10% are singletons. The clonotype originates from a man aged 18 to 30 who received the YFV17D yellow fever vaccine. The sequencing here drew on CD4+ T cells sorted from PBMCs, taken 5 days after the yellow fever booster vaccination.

This CDR3 is CASSGSGGPQETQYF. For the CDR3, the DNA is TGCGCCAGCAGCGGTAGCGGGGGGCCTCAAGAGACCCAGTACTTC. The rearrangement joins TRBV5-1 to TRBJ2-5, with 10 bases matching TRBD2. J gave up 2 bases and V 4 bases, and 5 bases lay outside the gene matches. This CDR3 region has 15 residues. Germline CDR1 is SGHRS and CDR2 is YFSETQ.